Described below is a single TCR beta chain sequence and its context. This specimen belongs to a study of CD8 T cells in Susac syndrome. RNA totalling about 0.5 to 1 ug underwent reverse transcription with random hexamers. TCRdb processed the immunoSEQ multiplex PCR reads anew with MiXCR; each CDR3 protein has one entry. The table includes fewer than 150,000 distinct CDR3 sequences, around nine tenths detected once. The multiple sclerosis control group comprised treatment-naive patients with stable or active relapsing-remitting disease. The TEMRA cells underwent FACS enrichment, while the CD8+ and CD4+ T cells underwent negative isolation. The CDR3 loop spans 15 amino acids. Germline V gene data show CDR1 as LNHDA and CDR2 as SQIVND (reference sequence). Deletions cut 2 bases from V and 4 bases from J, with 15 bases between.

Input material: CD8+ T cells from PBMCs. This TCR was sampled from a human donor with multiple sclerosis. The rearrangement links TRBV19 to TRBJ2-7, with D unclear. CDR3 nucleotides: TGTGCCAGTAGTATAAACTATTTCGGGTCTTACGAGCAGTACTTC. Protein sequence: CASSINYFGSYEQYF.